A selection of T cell receptor beta chains follows, all from one sample in a study of molecular identifiers for immune sequencing clone quantification. TCRdb reanalysed the PCR reads using MiXCR and keeps one entry per CDR3 protein. The sample consists of about 640,000 distinct CDR3 sequences, less than 20% of them appearing once. Input material: naive CD8+ T cells from blood, with Jurkat cell RNA spiked in. All receptors come from a human donor in good health. Some libraries in this study had Jurkat cell RNA spiked in. The CDR3 runs from the conserved cysteine through the conserved F or W. D genes are given only for firm matches. For some rows the clone size is stated as once, few or many, or as a class when expanded; others skip it.

abundance	v_gene	j_gene	d_gene	CDR3nt	CDR3aa
many	TRBV28	TRBJ1-1	TRBD1	TGTGCCAGCAGTTTCAGGGGGCGCTTCGGTGAAGCTTTCTTT	CASSFRGRFGEAFF
many	TRBV5-4	TRBJ2-7	TRBD2	TGTGCCAGCAGCTTGTGGGGACTAGGGACCTACGAGCAGTACTTC	CASSLWGLGTYEQYF
many	TRBV28	TRBJ2-7	-	TGTGCCAGCAGTTTAATGCAGGGGGGTTCCTACGAGCAGTACTTC	CASSLMQGGSYEQYF
many	TRBV30	TRBJ1-1	TRBD1	TGTGCCTGGAGTTCGACAGGGACCACTGAAGCTTTCTTT	CAWSSTGTTEAFF
many	TRBV4-3	TRBJ2-7	-	TGCGCCAGCAGCCAAGTCCCGGACAGAGCCTACGAGCAGTACTTC	CASSQVPDRAYEQYF
many	TRBV12-3/TRBV12-4	TRBJ1-1	-	TGTGCCAGCATTGAGAAGGACTCCCCGACCACTGAAGCTTTCTTT	CASIEKDSPTTEAFF
-	TRBV4-1	TRBJ2-3	-	TGCGCCAGCAGCCAAGATCCCGACTTAGGCCGGGATACGCAGTATTTT	CASSQDPDLGRDTQYF
few	TRBV27	TRBJ1-1	TRBD1	TGTGCCAGCAGACCTCAGGGGGGCCCCACTGAAGCTTTCTTT	CASRPQGGPTEAFF
few	TRBV27	TRBJ1-2	TRBD1	TGTGCCAGCACACCAGGGCAGGGGGTAGGCTATGGCTACACCTTC	CASTPGQGVGYGYTF
-	TRBV4-1	TRBJ2-2	-	TGCGCCAGCGGAGCGGGTAGCGCGTTCACCGGGGAGCTGTTTTTT	CASGAGSAFTGELFF
-	TRBV5-8	TRBJ2-3	TRBD1	TGTGCCAGCAGCTTGGGGGACAGGGGTCCAGTAGATACGCAGTATTTT	CASSLGDRGPVDTQYF
many	TRBV11-2	TRBJ1-5	TRBD1	TGTGCCAGCAGCTTAGGGGACAGTCAGCCCCAGCATTTT	CASSLGDSQPQHF
many	TRBV12-3/TRBV12-4	TRBJ1-4	TRBD1	TGTGCCAGCAGACCGGGGACAGTTAATGAAAAACTGTTTTTT	CASRPGTVNEKLFF
many	TRBV6-5	TRBJ2-7	-	TGTGCCAGCAGTTACTCGAACTACAGGGACTACGAGCAGTACTTC	CASSYSNYRDYEQYF
few	TRBV19	TRBJ1-5	-	TGTGCCAGTAGTATCTCCGGTTATAGCAATCAGCCCCAGCATTTT	CASSISGYSNQPQHF
-	TRBV5-1	TRBJ2-1	TRBD2	TGCGCCAGCAGCTTCAGCGGGGGGGGATCCTACAATGAGCAGTTCTTC	CASSFSGGGSYNEQFF
many	TRBV2	TRBJ1-4	TRBD1	TGTGCCAGCTACAACCCAGGGGGTTCTAATGAAAAACTGTTTTTT	CASYNPGGSNEKLFF
-	TRBV9	TRBJ2-5	TRBD2	TGTGCCAGCAGCGTAGACCTGCTAGCGGCTCGAGAGACCCAGTACTTC	CASSVDLLAARETQYF
many	TRBV30	TRBJ2-1	TRBD1	TGTGCCTACCGGACAGGGACCTACAATGAGCAGTTCTTC	CAYRTGTYNEQFF
many	TRBV2	TRBJ2-5	TRBD2	TGTGCCAGCAGTGATTTAGCGGGCGTCCAAGAGACCCAGTACTTC	CASSDLAGVQETQYF
many	TRBV6-6	TRBJ2-3	-	TGTGCCAGCGGTAATCCCACAGATACGCAGTATTTT	CASGNPTDTQYF
-	TRBV25-1	TRBJ2-5	TRBD2	TGTGCCAGCAGTGACGCAGGGACTAGAACTTTGTACCAAGAGACCCAGTACTTC	CASSDAGTRTLYQETQYF
many	TRBV9	TRBJ2-3	TRBD2	TGTGCCAGCAGCGGGAGACTAGCGGGGGAGGCAGATACGCAGTATTTT	CASSGRLAGEADTQYF
many	TRBV6-2/TRBV6-3	TRBJ2-7	-	TGTGCCAGCAGTTACGATGTCGGACTTTCCTACGAGCAGTACTTC	CASSYDVGLSYEQYF
-	TRBV6-6	TRBJ1-1	-	TGTGCCAGCAGAGATCGTGTCAGGGAGGGTCTGAACACTGAAGCTTTCTTT	CASRDRVREGLNTEAFF
few	TRBV27	TRBJ2-5	-	TGTGCCAGCAGATCGAGTGGTTCGAGGGAGACCCAGTACTTC	CASRSSGSRETQYF
many	TRBV11-2	TRBJ2-3	-	TGTGCCAGCAACATCCGGGACGGTGGCACAGATACGCAGTATTTT	CASNIRDGGTDTQYF
many	TRBV4-3	TRBJ2-1	-	TGCGCCAGCAGCCCGGACAGTAGCTCCTACAATGAGCAGTTCTTC	CASSPDSSSYNEQFF